This T cell receptor beta chain came from a study of blood T cell repertoires in COVID-19. In the study overall: Collection of acute and convalescent COVID-19 samples took place in the United States, Italy and Spain. T cells, B-cell-depleted T cells, or PBMCs provided the cDNA or gDNA that served as material.

As originally analysed: Counts of nucleated cells, estimated from reference gene primer amplification, were obtained. Generated by immunoSEQ multiplex PCR, the TCRdb table keeps only in-frame clones and is missing some. That table furnishes V, J and clone size, whereas the DNA furnished D and trimming. The table includes about 310,000 clones, more than 75% detected once. The sequencing sample was made of peripheral blood. The clonotype originates from a man aged 65-85 years with acute or convalescent COVID-19.

This chain's CDR3 is CASSLFPGQGGNEQYF. CDR3 bases: TGTGCCAGCAGTTTATTCCCTGGACAGGGGGGTAACGAGCAGTACTTC. V usage is TRBV28 and J usage is TRBJ2-7; TRBD1 agrees at 10 bases. This CDR3 has 16 amino acids. After removal of 1 base from V and 5 bases from J, the junction contained 8 bases not matched to a gene. Germline CDR1 reads MDHEN; CDR2 reads SYDVKM. Full variable domain (remainder filled in from reference TRBV28 and TRBJ2-7): DVKVTQSSRYLVKRTGEKVFLECVQDMDHENMFWYRQDPGLGLRLIYFSYDVKMKEKGDIPEGYSVSREKKERFSLILESASTNQTSMYLCASSLFPGQGGNEQYFGPGTRLTVT.